The next 20 T cell receptor beta chains were all read from a single sample in a study of blood T cells in healthy people across ages. A second PCR of 7 to 11 cycles used a sample-barcoded 5' primer and a J-beta primer mix. TCRdb itself ran the 5' RACE reads through MiXCR, one entry per CDR3 protein. Of about 700,000 distinct CDR3 sequences in the sample, about 30% were seen once. Sequenced material: blood. The receptors shown here come from an elderly woman in good health.

The table lists this clonotype with many counts. V gene TRBV5-8 combines with J gene TRBJ2-7; TRBD2 might be the D (6 bases). The CDR3 has 16 residues. Trimming shortened V by 4 bases and J by 2 bases, and 19 bases separated the two germline ends. In germline, CDR1 is SGHTS, CDR2 YDEGEE. CDR3 sequence: CASSTGGSLRPYEQYF. CDR3 bases: TGTGCCAGCAGCACTGGGGGGTCTCTCCGACCCTACGAGCAGTACTTC.

This clonotype was recorded only once. A much more abundant neighbour one base away suggests this may be a read error. The chain joins TRBV20-1 to TRBJ2-7; D is undetermined. The CDR3 runs to 14 residues. Looked up from germline, CDR1 is DFQATT and CDR2 is SNEGSKA (reference sequence). CDR3 protein: CSASKPFTSYGQYF. CDR3 bases: TGCAGTGCTAGTAAACCATTCACCTCCTACGGGCAGTACTTC.

This clonotype has only one observation. This chain uses TRBV7-9 with TRBJ2-2; D tentatively reads TRBD1 or TRBD2 (6 bases each). The CDR3 consists of 16 residues. Germline V gene sequence: CDR1 SEHNR, CDR2 FQNEAQ (reference sequence). V was trimmed by 5 bases and J by 0 bases, leaving 13 bases between them. CDR3 in amino acids: CASSVRGAPNTGELFF. DNA for the CDR3: TGTGCCAGCAGCGTGAGGGGGGCCCCGAACACCGGGGAGCTGTTTTTT.

This chain uses TRBV20-1 with TRBJ2-1, with TRBD2 matching 10 bases. The germline gives CDR1 DFQATT, CDR2 SNEGSKA (reference sequence). The CDR3 is 15 amino acids. V dropped 3 bases and J dropped 1; count of bases not matched to a gene: 3. CDR3 sequence reads: CSASRAGGSYNEQFF. CDR3 bases: TGCAGTGCTAGCAGAGCGGGAGGGTCCTACAATGAGCAGTTCTTC.

This clonotype was counted ten times or more. V is TRBV6-6 and J is TRBJ2-5, with D perhaps TRBD1 or TRBD2 (6 bases each). V was trimmed by 4 bases and J by 1 base, leaving 10 bases between them. CDR3 length: 14 residues. Germline lookup yields CDR1 MNHNY and CDR2 SVGAGI (reference sequence). Written as DNA, the CDR3 is TGTGCCAGCAGTTCGGGGGCCGTCCAAGAGACCCAGTACTTC. Protein sequence: CASSSGAVQETQYF.

The chain carries TRBV6-5 and TRBJ2-4, with TRBD1 matching 7 bases. The J segment lost 13 bases and the V segment lost 6 bases, leaving 15 bases of the junction unmatched. The CDR3 consists of 14 residues. Germline lookup yields CDR1 MNHEY and CDR2 SVGAGI. The CDR3 region is CASRGGRDSSGQYF. CDR3 nucleotide sequence: TGTGCCAGCAGGGGCGGCCGGGACAGCTCAGGGCAGTACTTC.

In this sample, this clonotype turned up many times. The chain recombines TRBV20-1 with TRBJ1-1; 7 nucleotides match TRBD1. Looked up from germline, CDR1 is DFQATT and CDR2 is SNEGSKA (reference sequence). The CDR3 contains 15 residues. The CDR3 sequence is CSLKGGNGGDTEAFF. The CDR3 DNA reads as TGCAGCCTAAAAGGGGGCAATGGAGGGGACACTGAAGCTTTCTTT.

Notes on this clonotype: This may be a read error: a much more frequent sequence differs by one nucleotide. The rearrangement uses TRBV7-3 and TRBJ1-2, with D tentatively TRBD1 (5 bases). The CDR3 sequence is 11 residues long. The V gene's germline CDR1 is SGHTA and CDR2 FQGTGA. CDR3 amino acids: CAGSSDTGYTF. CDR3 DNA: TGTGCCGGCAGCTCGGACACAGGCTACACCTTC.

The sample holds a few counts of this clonotype. This chain uses TRBV30 with TRBJ1-5, with D unresolved. The CDR3 runs to 14 residues. Germline CDR1 and CDR2: GTSNPN and SVGIG (reference sequence). The ends were cut back, 0 bases at V and 4 bases at J, with 10 bases in the middle. CDR3 DNA: TGTGCCTGGAGTGTAGGTTCAAGTAATCAGCCCCAGCATTTT. This translates into CAWSVGSSNQPQHF. The whole variable domain, remainder taken from reference TRBV30 and TRBJ1-5, is SQTIHQWPATLVQPVGSPLSLECTVEGTSNPNLYWYRQAAGRGLQLLFYSVGIGQISSEVPQNLSASRPQDRQFILSSKKLLLSDSGFYLCAWSVGSSNQPQHFGDGTRLSIL.

This clonotype has just a few counts. The chain uses TRBV24-1 and TRBJ1-1; possibly TRBD1 for D (6 bases). In germline, CDR1 is KGHDR, CDR2 SFDVKD. The CDR3 has 13 residues. Written as DNA, the CDR3 is TGTGGAGGACAGCGAGATATGAACACTGAAGCTTTCTTT. Amino acid sequence: CGGQRDMNTEAFF.

The rearrangement links TRBV5-1 to TRBJ2-1; 11 positions match TRBD2. CDR1 and CDR2 from the germline V gene are SGHRS and YFSETQ. The CDR3 sequence is 17 residues long. The trim removed 4 bases at V and 7 bases at J, leaving 13 bases unmatched. The CDR3 coding sequence is TGCGCCAGCAGCCTATTAACGCTAGCGGGGGGTAGAAATGAGCAGTTCTTC. It translates to CASSLLTLAGGRNEQFF. The full variable domain, completed using reference TRBV5-1 and TRBJ2-1, is KAGVTQTPRYLIKTRGQQVTLSCSPISGHRSVSWYQQTPGQGLQFLFEYFSETQRNKGNFPGRFSGRQFSNSRSEMNVSTLELGDSALYLCASSLLTLAGGRNEQFFGPGTRLTVL.

This clonotype was detected ten times or more. The chain carries TRBV20-1 and TRBJ1-4; TRBD1 is a possible D gene (5 bases). V was trimmed by 0 bases and J by 6 bases, leaving 11 bases between them. This CDR3 region has 14 residues. From germline, CDR1 is DFQATT and CDR2 SNEGSKA (reference sequence). In DNA form, the CDR3 reads TGCAGTGCTAGAGATAAGGGGCGGTATGAAAAACTGTTTTTT. It is translated as CSARDKGRYEKLFF.

A few counts support this clonotype. V usage is TRBV6-2 or TRBV6-3 and J usage is TRBJ2-5, with 10 bases fitting TRBD2. Germline V gene sequence: CDR1 MNHEY, CDR2 SVGEGT. The CDR3 is 15 amino acids. The V and J ends lost 4 bases and 11 bases, in that order; junction bases with no gene match: 13. The DNA for the CDR3 is TGTGCCAGCAGTTTAGCGGGGGGTTCCTACGATGAGCAGTACTTC. It codes for CASSLAGGSYDEQYF.

This clonotype was counted between two and nine times. This CDR3 is CASSLGRGNEKLFF. In nucleotides, the CDR3 is TGTGCCAGCAGCTTGGGTAGAGGGAATGAAAAACTGTTTTTT. J is TRBJ1-4 and V is TRBV5-4; D call uncertain. The CDR3 has 14 residues. Germline lookup yields CDR1 SGHNT and CDR2 YYREEE (reference sequence). The V end was cut by 0 bases, the J end by 5 bases, with 8 bases between.

This sequence joins TRBV7-9 and TRBJ2-7; the match to TRBD1 covers 7 bases. The CDR3 length is 17 residues. V gave up 5 bases and J gave up 4 bases; unmatched junction bases: 17. Germline CDR1 and CDR2: SEHNR and FQNEAQ (reference sequence). The CDR3 region has the DNA TGTGCCAGCAGCCTCACAAGACCGGGACAGAGGGGGTACGAGCAGTACTTC. Protein sequence: CASSLTRPGQRGYEQYF.

The chain uses TRBV28 and TRBJ1-2, with TRBD1 matching over 11 bases. Trimming at V came to 6 bases and at J to 4 bases, leaving 4 bases not matched to a gene. Germline assignment: CDR1 MDHEN and CDR2 SYDVKM. This CDR3 spans 14 amino acids. Here the CDR3 reads CASRGQGDTYGYTF. The DNA for the CDR3 is TGTGCCAGCAGGGGACAGGGGGACACCTATGGCTACACCTTC.

J is TRBJ1-2 and V is TRBV30; no reliable D call. Between the trimmed V and J ends, which lost 7 bases and 4 bases, there was a span of 10 bases. Germline V gene sequence: CDR1 GTSNPN, CDR2 SVGIG (reference sequence). This CDR3 spans 11 amino acids. DNA of the CDR3: TGTGCCTCCCGTGGCGGCTATGGCTACACCTTC. This codes for CASRGGYGYTF.

The chain couples TRBV29-1 to TRBJ1-1, with unresolved D. The CDR3 is 11 residues long. Germline-derived CDR1 and CDR2 are SQVTM and ANQGSEA. The V and J ends lost 7 bases and 2 bases respectively, with 8 bases between them. The chain's CDR3 is CSGTGNTEAFF. The CDR3 DNA follows: TGCAGCGGGACGGGAAACACTGAAGCTTTCTTT.

On this clonotype: A much larger clone differs from this one at a single base, so this may be a read error. This chain connects TRBV5-1 to TRBJ2-1, with D unclear. This CDR3 has 15 residues. CDR1 is SGHRS and CDR2 is YFSETQ in the germline V gene. CDR3 sequence reads: CAGSWSEGFYNEQFF. CDR3 DNA sequence: TGCGCCGGCAGCTGGAGTGAAGGGTTTTACAATGAGCAGTTCTTC.

In this sample, this clonotype turned up many times. J is TRBJ1-2 and V is TRBV20-1, with 10 bases identical to TRBD1. Germline CDR1 reads DFQATT; CDR2 reads SNEGSKA (reference sequence). The CDR3 contains 15 residues. V was pared by 5 bases and J by 5 bases, with 11 bases of the junction left unmatched. The CDR3 protein is CSADPTGTGAYGYTF. The CDR3, as DNA: TGCAGTGCTGATCCTACCGGGACAGGGGCATATGGCTACACCTTC.